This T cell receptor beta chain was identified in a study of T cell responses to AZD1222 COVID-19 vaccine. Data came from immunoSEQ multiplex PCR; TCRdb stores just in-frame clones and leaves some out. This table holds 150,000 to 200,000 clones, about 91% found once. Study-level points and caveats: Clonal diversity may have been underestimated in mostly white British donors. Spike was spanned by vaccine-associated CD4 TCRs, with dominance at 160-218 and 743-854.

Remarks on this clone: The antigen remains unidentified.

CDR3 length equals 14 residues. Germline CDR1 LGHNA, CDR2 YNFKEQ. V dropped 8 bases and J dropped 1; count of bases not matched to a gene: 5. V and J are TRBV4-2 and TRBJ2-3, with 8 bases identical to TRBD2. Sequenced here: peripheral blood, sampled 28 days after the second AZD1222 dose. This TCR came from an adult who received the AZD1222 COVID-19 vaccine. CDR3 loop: CASSPGGGTDTQYF. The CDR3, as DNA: TGTGCCAGCTCACCCGGGGGGGGCACAGATACGCAGTATTTT.